The clone carrying this TCR beta chain was picked up one time. As handled by the study authors: By means of reference gene primer amplification, nucleated cell counts were estimated. Produced via immunoSEQ multiplex PCR; TCRdb's table is partial and in-frame only. V and J calls plus clone size are reproduced from that table; the DNA served to infer D and trimming. The table records fewer than 200,000 clones, over 80% of them present only once. CDR3 length: 12 amino acids. Trimming cost V 2 bases and J 6 bases, with 8 bases left between them. Germline V CDR1 and CDR2: SGHTA, FQGNSA. The data were obtained in a study of blood T cell repertoires in COVID-19. Study-wide context: Collection of acute and convalescent COVID-19 samples took place in the United States, Italy and Spain. Nucleic acid was either cDNA or gDNA, and it came from T cells, B-cell-depleted T cells, or PBMCs.

The J gene is TRBJ2-7, the V gene TRBV7-2; perhaps TRBD2 as D (5 bases). This sequence was found in an elderly woman with active or convalescent COVID-19. The sequenced material came from peripheral blood. Written as DNA, the CDR3 is TGTGCCAGCAGCTTACTAGGGAGCGAGCAGTACTTC. It codes for CASSLLGSEQYF.